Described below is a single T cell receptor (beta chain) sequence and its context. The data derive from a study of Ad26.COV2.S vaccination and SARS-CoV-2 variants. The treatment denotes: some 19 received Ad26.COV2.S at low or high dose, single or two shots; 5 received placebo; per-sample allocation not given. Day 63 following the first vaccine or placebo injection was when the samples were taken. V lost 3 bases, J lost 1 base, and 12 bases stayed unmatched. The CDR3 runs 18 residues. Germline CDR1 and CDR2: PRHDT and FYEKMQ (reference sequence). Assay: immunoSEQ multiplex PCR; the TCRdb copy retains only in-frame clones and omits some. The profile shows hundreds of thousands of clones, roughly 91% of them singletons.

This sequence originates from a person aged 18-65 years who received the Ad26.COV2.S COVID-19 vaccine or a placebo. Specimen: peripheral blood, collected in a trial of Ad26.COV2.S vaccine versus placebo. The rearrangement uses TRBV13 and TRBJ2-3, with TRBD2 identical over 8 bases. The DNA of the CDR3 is TGTGCCAGCAGCTTCTTCCTTCTCGGGGGGGCCGGCACAGATACGCAGTATTTT. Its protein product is CASSFFLLGGAGTDTQYF.